A selection of T cell receptor beta chains follows, all from one sample in a study of siplizumab effects on memory and regulatory T cells. Libraries were prepared by immunoSEQ multiplex PCR; TCRdb keeps only in-frame clonotypes and omits some of them. The sample consists of more than 95,000 clones, 93% of them appearing once. The sample comprised Tregs sorted from blood. The receptors come from a human donor in good health. Each CDR3 is given with its conserved first and last residue. Fields, in order: V gene, CDR3 length, D gene, clone size, J gene, CDR3 protein, CDR3 DNA. A D gene is named only where the DNA matches it firmly. Expanded clones are given a class, and other clones once, few, many or no size at all.

v_gene: TRBV5-1
len: 14
d_gene: .
abundance: .
j_gene: TRBJ1-1
CDR3aa: CASSSGRQNTEAFF
CDR3nt: TGCGCCAGCAGCTCGGGACGGCAGAACACTGAAGCTTTCTTT

v_gene: TRBV6-1
len: 14
d_gene: .
abundance: few
j_gene: TRBJ1-6
CDR3aa: CASSEALRRSPLHF
CDR3nt: TGTGCCAGCAGTGAAGCGCTTCGACGGTCACCCCTCCACTTT

v_gene: TRBV7-9
len: 12
d_gene: .
abundance: .
j_gene: TRBJ1-3
CDR3aa: CASSLGLNTIYF
CDR3nt: TGTGCCAGCAGCTTGGGTTTAAACACCATATATTTT

v_gene: TRBV7-2
len: 15
d_gene: TRBD1
abundance: .
j_gene: TRBJ2-1
CDR3aa: CASSFPGQVYNEQFF
CDR3nt: TGTGCCAGCAGCTTTCCGGGACAGGTTTACAATGAGCAGTTCTTC

v_gene: TRBV4-1
len: 16
d_gene: TRBD2
abundance: .
j_gene: TRBJ2-1
CDR3aa: CASSRGLAGRRDEQFF
CDR3nt: TGCGCCAGCAGCCGAGGACTAGCGGGGCGCAGGGATGAGCAGTTCTTC

v_gene: TRBV4-1
len: 16
d_gene: .
abundance: .
j_gene: TRBJ2-3
CDR3aa: CASSQDKWAPSDTQYF
CDR3nt: TGCGCCAGCAGCCAAGACAAGTGGGCCCCCTCAGATACGCAGTATTTT

v_gene: TRBV29-1
len: 13
d_gene: TRBD1
abundance: .
j_gene: TRBJ1-2
CDR3aa: CSVRTGGDYGYTF
CDR3nt: TGCAGCGTTAGGACAGGAGGCGACTATGGCTACACCTTC

v_gene: TRBV5-1
len: 14
d_gene: .
abundance: .
j_gene: TRBJ1-1
CDR3aa: CASSLAHLNTEAFF
CDR3nt: TGCGCCAGCAGCTTGGCTCACCTGAACACTGAAGCTTTCTTT

v_gene: TRBV5-4
len: 16
d_gene: TRBD2
abundance: .
j_gene: TRBJ2-1
CDR3aa: CASTREGLAGVGEQFF
CDR3nt: TGTGCCAGCACCCGGGAGGGACTAGCGGGAGTGGGTGAGCAGTTCTTC

v_gene: TRBV16
len: 15
d_gene: .
abundance: .
j_gene: TRBJ1-3
CDR3aa: CASSQSAALGDTIYF
CDR3nt: TGTGCCAGCAGCCAATCGGCGGCCCTGGGGGACACCATATATTTT

v_gene: TRBV5-1
len: 15
d_gene: .
abundance: .
j_gene: TRBJ1-3
CDR3aa: CASSLVPGSGNTIYF
CDR3nt: TGCGCCAGCAGCTTGGTGCCGGGATCTGGAAACACCATATATTTT

v_gene: TRBV7-5
len: 13
d_gene: .
abundance: .
j_gene: TRBJ1-2
CDR3aa: CARSLRAGLGYTF
CDR3nt: TGTGCCAGAAGCTTACGGGCAGGGCTTGGCTACACCTTC

v_gene: TRBV5-8
len: 11
d_gene: .
abundance: .
j_gene: TRBJ2-5
CDR3aa: CASSLFETQYF
CDR3nt: TGTGCCAGCAGCTTGTTTGAGACCCAGTACTTC